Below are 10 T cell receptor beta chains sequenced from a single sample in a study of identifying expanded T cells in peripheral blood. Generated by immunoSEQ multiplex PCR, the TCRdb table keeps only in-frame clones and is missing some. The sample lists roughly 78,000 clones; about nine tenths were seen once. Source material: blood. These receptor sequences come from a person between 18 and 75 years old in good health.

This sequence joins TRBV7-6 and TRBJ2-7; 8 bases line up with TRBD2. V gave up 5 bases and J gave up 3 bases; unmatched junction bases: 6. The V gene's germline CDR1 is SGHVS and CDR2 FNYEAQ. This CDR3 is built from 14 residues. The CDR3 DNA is TGTGCCAGCAGCCCCCTTGCGGGAGGCTACGAGCAGTACTTC. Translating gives CASSPLAGGYEQYF.

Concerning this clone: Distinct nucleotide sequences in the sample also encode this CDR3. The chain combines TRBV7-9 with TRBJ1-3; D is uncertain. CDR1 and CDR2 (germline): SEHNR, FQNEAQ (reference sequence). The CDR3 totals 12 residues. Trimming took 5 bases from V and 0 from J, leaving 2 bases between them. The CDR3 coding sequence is TGTGCCAGCAGCCTCTCTGGAAACACCATATATTTT. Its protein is CASSLSGNTIYF.

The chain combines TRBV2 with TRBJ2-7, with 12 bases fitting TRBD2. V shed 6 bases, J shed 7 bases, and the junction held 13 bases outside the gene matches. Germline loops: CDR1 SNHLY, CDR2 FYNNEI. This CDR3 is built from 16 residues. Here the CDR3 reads CASSLAPSGGGLEQYF. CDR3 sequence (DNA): TGTGCCAGCAGCTTAGCCCCTAGCGGGGGGGGTCTGGAGCAGTACTTC. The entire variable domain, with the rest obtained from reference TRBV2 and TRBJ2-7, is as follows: EPEVTQTPSHQVTQMGQEVILRCVPISNHLYFYWYRQILGQKVEFLVSFYNNEISEKSEIFDDQFSVERPDGSNFTLKIRSTKLEDSAMYFCASSLAPSGGGLEQYFGPGTRLTVT.

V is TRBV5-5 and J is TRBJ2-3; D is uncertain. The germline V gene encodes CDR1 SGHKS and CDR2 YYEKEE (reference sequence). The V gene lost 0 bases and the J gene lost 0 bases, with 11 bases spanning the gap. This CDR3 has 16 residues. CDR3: CASSLESHVSTDTQYF. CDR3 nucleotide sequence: TGTGCCAGCAGCTTGGAAAGTCACGTAAGCACAGATACGCAGTATTTT.

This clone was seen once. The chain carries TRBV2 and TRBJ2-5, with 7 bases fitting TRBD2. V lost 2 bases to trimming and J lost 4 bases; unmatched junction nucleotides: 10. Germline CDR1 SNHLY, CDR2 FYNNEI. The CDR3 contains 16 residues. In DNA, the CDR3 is TGTGCCAGCAGTGAAAGTGGCGGGAGTGTAGGAGAGACCCAGTACTTC. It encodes CASSESGGSVGETQYF.

CDR3 nucleotide sequence: TGTGCCAGCAGTTTGACAGGGTTAGGAGAGCAGTACTTC. This gives the protein CASSLTGLGEQYF. V is TRBV27 and J is TRBJ2-7; TRBD1 aligns across 7 bases. CDR1 MNHEY and CDR2 SMNVEV come from the germline V gene (reference sequence). The CDR3 is 13 residues long. Trimming removed 3 bases from V and 7 bases from J; junction bases left unmatched: 6.

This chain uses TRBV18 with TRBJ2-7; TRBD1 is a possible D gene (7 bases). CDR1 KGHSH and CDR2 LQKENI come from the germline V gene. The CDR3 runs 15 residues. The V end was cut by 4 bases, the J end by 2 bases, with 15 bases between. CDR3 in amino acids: CASSLEGASPYEQYF. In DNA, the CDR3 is TGTGCCAGCTCACTGGAGGGGGCGAGCCCCTACGAGCAGTACTTC.

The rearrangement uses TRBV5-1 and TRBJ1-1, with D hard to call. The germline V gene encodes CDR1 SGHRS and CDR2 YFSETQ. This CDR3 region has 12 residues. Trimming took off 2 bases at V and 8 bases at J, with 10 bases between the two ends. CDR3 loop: CASSLRGPEAFF. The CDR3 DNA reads TGCGCCAGCAGCTTACGGGGTCCCGAAGCTTTCTTT. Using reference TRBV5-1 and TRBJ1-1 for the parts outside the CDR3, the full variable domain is KAGVTQTPRYLIKTRGQQVTLSCSPISGHRSVSWYQQTPGQGLQFLFEYFSETQRNKGNFPGRFSGRQFSNSRSEMNVSTLELGDSALYLCASSLRGPEAFFGQGTRLTVV.

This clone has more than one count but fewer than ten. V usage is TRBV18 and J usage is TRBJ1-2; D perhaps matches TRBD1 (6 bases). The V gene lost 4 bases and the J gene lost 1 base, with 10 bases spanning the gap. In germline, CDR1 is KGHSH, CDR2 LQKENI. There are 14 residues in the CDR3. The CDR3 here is CASSLGQLNYGYTF. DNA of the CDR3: TGTGCCAGCTCACTAGGACAGCTTAACTATGGCTACACCTTC.

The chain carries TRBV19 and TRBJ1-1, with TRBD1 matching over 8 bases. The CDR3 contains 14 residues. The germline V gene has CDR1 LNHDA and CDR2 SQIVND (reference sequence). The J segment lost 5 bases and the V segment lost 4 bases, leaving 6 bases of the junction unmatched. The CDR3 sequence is CASSRPGQETEAFF. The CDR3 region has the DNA TGTGCCAGTAGTAGACCGGGACAGGAGACTGAAGCTTTCTTT.